Described below is a single T cell receptor (beta chain) sequence and its context. This record comes from a study of control samples from healthy donors and cancer patients. The data were produced by immunoSEQ multiplex PCR, yet TCRdb's version contains in-frame clones alone and is incomplete. The sample records around 110,000 clones, more than 85% being singletons. Trimming took 3 bases from V and 4 from J; bases not matched to a gene: 6. The CDR3 sequence is 15 residues long. Germline assignment: CDR1 LNHDA and CDR2 SQIVND (reference sequence). The source is a man aged 25-40 years in good health. Sequenced sample: blood. This chain uses TRBV19 with TRBJ1-2; 9 bases line up with TRBD1. Here the CDR3 reads CASSMPGQGSYGYTF. The CDR3 region has the DNA TGTGCCAGTAGTATGCCGGGACAGGGCTCCTATGGCTACACCTTC.